One sample yielded the 21 T cell receptor beta chains listed below, sequenced in a study of post-analysis software for immune sequencing data. Overall study results and limits: Patients had higher frequencies than controls of about five TRBV segments, including TRBV5-6, TRBV5-1 and TRBV20-1.

Unique molecular identifiers had been added to the TCR beta cDNA libraries. Using its own MiXCR run on the PCR reads, TCRdb lists one record per CDR3 protein. This sample has 750,000 to 950,000 distinct CDR3 sequences, with 40% to 55% found just once. Their antigens are not known. Sequencing was carried out using blood. The receptor source for this set is a girl aged 5 to 17 with multiple sclerosis.

The chain links TRBV29-1 to TRBJ2-1, with D tentatively TRBD1 (6 bases). The germline gives CDR1 SQVTM, CDR2 ANQGSEA. Trimming pared 3 bases from V and 9 bases from J, leaving 15 bases between. The CDR3 runs 13 residues. The DNA of the CDR3 is TGCAGCGTTGAGATTCATGTAGGGGGTGAGCAGTTCTTC. The encoded protein is CSVEIHVGGEQFF.

This clonotype was seen more than once but under ten times. CDR3 region: CASSQDRTSGSYEQYF. DNA of the CDR3: TGCGCCAGCAGCCAAGATCGTACTAGCGGGAGCTACGAGCAGTACTTC. The J gene is TRBJ2-7, the V gene TRBV4-3, with 11 bases lining up with TRBD2. The V gene's germline CDR1 is LGHNA and CDR2 YSLEER. Trimming cost V 0 bases and J 3 bases; bases outside gene matches: 4. This CDR3 region has 16 residues.

The gene calls are TRBV6-5 and TRBJ2-7; 7 nucleotides line up with TRBD1. The CDR3 has 16 residues. With V trimmed by 0 bases and J by 0 bases, 5 bases remained unmatched. CDR1 and CDR2 from the germline V gene are MNHEY and SVGAGI. The CDR3 spells CASSYSRDSGSYEQYF. The CDR3 DNA reads TGTGCCAGCAGTTACTCCCGGGACAGTGGCTCCTACGAGCAGTACTTC.

The sample holds many counts of this clonotype. The rearrangement links TRBV20-1 to TRBJ2-5; 7 bases map to TRBD1. Trimming cost V 6 bases and J 1 base; bases outside gene matches: 11. The V gene's germline CDR1 is DFQATT and CDR2 SNEGSKA (reference sequence). The CDR3 loop spans 15 amino acids. The CDR3 coding sequence is TGCAGTGCCCCGCCCAGGGGGTTTTCCCAAGAGACCCAGTACTTC. Translating gives CSAPPRGFSQETQYF.

In this sample, this clonotype turned up a few times. The chain links TRBV12-3 or TRBV12-4 to TRBJ2-2, with D perhaps TRBD1 (6 bases). V dropped 3 bases and J dropped 5 bases, with 13 bases sitting between them. This CDR3 is 15 amino acids long. For the CDR3, the DNA is TGTGCCAGCAGTTTTGGGCCAGGGGATACCGGGGAGCTGTTTTTT. This codes for CASSFGPGDTGELFF.

The chain carries TRBV3-1 and TRBJ2-1, with TRBD1 matching 7 bases. V dropped 1 base and J dropped 3; count of bases not matched to a gene: 12. The CDR3 is 18 amino acids. Germline V gene lookup returns CDR1 LGHDT and CDR2 YNNKEL (reference sequence). The CDR3 DNA follows: TGTGCCAGCAGCCAAGGCGCCCGGACAGGCTCTCTCTACAATGAGCAGTTCTTC. As protein: CASSQGARTGSLYNEQFF.

The V call is TRBV7-9, the J call TRBJ2-3; D gene uncertain. The germline gives CDR1 SEHNR, CDR2 FQNEAQ (reference sequence). V lost 5 bases and J lost 0, with 9 bases in between. The CDR3 runs to 14 residues. CDR3: CASSPSVSTDTQYF. In DNA, the CDR3 is TGTGCCAGCAGCCCATCTGTTAGCACAGATACGCAGTATTTT.

This clonotype was picked up many times. This chain joins TRBV6-5 and TRBJ1-6; TRBD1 aligns across 9 bases. CDR1 MNHEY and CDR2 SVGAGI come from the germline V gene. The J segment lost 10 bases and the V segment lost 5 bases, leaving 9 bases of the junction unmatched. The CDR3 runs 15 residues. CDR3 sequence (DNA): TGTGCCAGCAGTGGACCGGGACAGGGTACCTCACCCCTCCACTTT. It translates to CASSGPGQGTSPLHF.

This clonotype was counted between two and nine times. The chain carries TRBV27 and TRBJ1-2; TRBD1 is a possible D gene (5 bases). CDR3 length equals 14 residues. The germline V gene encodes CDR1 MNHEY and CDR2 SMNVEV (reference sequence). Trimming took off 5 bases at V and 2 bases at J, with 12 bases between the two ends. CDR3 DNA: TGTGCCAGCAGTCCCTTTGGGGGGAACTATGGCTACACCTTC. Protein: CASSPFGGNYGYTF.

This sequence joins TRBV6-2 or TRBV6-3 and TRBJ2-7, with D possibly being TRBD1 (6 bases). Germline-derived CDR1 and CDR2 are MNHEY and SVGEGT. The CDR3 is 15 amino acids. V was pared by 6 bases and J by 3 bases, with 18 bases between. CDR3 in DNA: TGTGCCAGCAGGGACAGCCACGCTACCCTCTACGAGCAGTACTTC. This sequence encodes CASRDSHATLYEQYF.

This chain links TRBV7-9 with TRBJ2-3; D gene unclear. The germline V gene has CDR1 SEHNR and CDR2 FQNEAQ (reference sequence). The CDR3 covers 15 residues. V gave up 11 bases and J gave up 2 bases, with 20 bases separating them. DNA for the CDR3: TGTGCCGTAACGTCCCGGACCGCCTCCACAGATACGCAGTATTTT. This translates into CAVTSRTASTDTQYF. Combining the CDR3 with reference TRBV7-9 and TRBJ2-3 gives the whole variable domain DTGVSQNPRHKITKRGQNVTFRCDPISEHNRLYWYRQTLGQGPEFLTYFQNEAQLEKSRLLSDRFSAERPKGSFSTLEIQRTEQGDSAMYLCAVTSRTASTDTQYFGPGTRLTVL.

This sequence joins TRBV7-9 and TRBJ1-2, with 10 bases that match TRBD1. Germline trimming cut 8 bases from V and 8 bases from J; bases unmatched to any gene: 11. The germline V gene has CDR1 SEHNR and CDR2 FQNEAQ (reference sequence). CDR3 length: 14 residues. In DNA, the CDR3 is TGTGCCAGCGCCATGACAGGGGGCGTCTGGGGCTACACCTTC. Its protein product is CASAMTGGVWGYTF.

The chain employs TRBV5-1 and TRBJ2-7; a possible D gene is TRBD1 (6 bases). With 1 base removed from V and 2 bases from J, the gap between germline ends came to 16 bases. Germline V CDR1 and CDR2: SGHRS, YFSETQ. This CDR3 comprises 16 residues. The DNA for the CDR3 is TGCGCCAGCAGCTTGTTCGGTGGACAGAAACCCTACGAGCAGTACTTC. This encodes CASSLFGGQKPYEQYF.

J is TRBJ2-7 and V is TRBV6-5; D may be TRBD1 or TRBD2 (5 bases each). The CDR3 spans 16 residues. CDR1 and CDR2 from the germline V gene are MNHEY and SVGAGI. Between the trimmed V and J ends, which lost 0 bases and 4 bases, there was a span of 16 bases. In nucleotides, the CDR3 is TGTGCCAGCAGTTACTCGGCCTGGGGCAGGAGGTACGAGCAGTACTTC. Translating gives CASSYSAWGRRYEQYF.

The rearrangement uses TRBV5-1 and TRBJ2-1, with D perhaps TRBD1 or TRBD2 (5 bases each). The J call is in doubt because the DNA end fits TRBJ2-7 better. CDR1 and CDR2 (germline): SGHRS, YFSETQ. The CDR3 runs to 17 residues. CDR3 region: CASSARDGWRSYNEQYF. CDR3 coding DNA: TGCGCCAGCAGCGCCCGGGACGGATGGCGCTCCTACAATGAGCAGTACTTC.

V usage is TRBV28 and J usage is TRBJ2-4; TRBD2 aligns across 12 bases. The J call may not be correct, given that the DNA end is closer to TRBJ2-7. The CDR3 loop spans 16 amino acids. Germline loops: CDR1 MDHEN, CDR2 SYDVKM. Here the CDR3 DNA reads TGTGCCAGCAGTTTAGCTGCGACTAGCGGGAGTGGCGAGCAGTACTTC. Encoded protein: CASSLAATSGSGEQYF.

This clonotype qualifies as hyperexpanded (1% or more). J is TRBJ2-7 and V is TRBV7-8; 8 nucleotides align to TRBD1. The trim removed 5 bases at V and 6 bases at J, leaving 12 bases unmatched. Germline values: CDR1 SGHVS, CDR2 FQNEAQ. The CDR3 sequence is 15 residues long. CDR3 region: CASSLQGGAVSEQYF. The CDR3, as DNA: TGTGCCAGCAGCCTACAGGGGGGTGCGGTGAGCGAGCAGTACTTC.

V usage is TRBV5-1 and J usage is TRBJ2-5, with D possibly TRBD1 on 6 matching bases. Germline CDR1 and CDR2: SGHRS and YFSETQ. The ends were cut back, 1 base at V and 5 bases at J, with 18 bases in the middle. The CDR3 runs 16 residues. DNA for the CDR3: TGCGCCAGCAGCTTGCGACCGACAGGCCTGGGGGAGACCCAGTACTTC. It encodes CASSLRPTGLGETQYF. The whole variable domain, remainder taken from reference TRBV5-1 and TRBJ2-5, is KAGVTQTPRYLIKTRGQQVTLSCSPISGHRSVSWYQQTPGQGLQFLFEYFSETQRNKGNFPGRFSGRQFSNSRSEMNVSTLELGDSALYLCASSLRPTGLGETQYFGPGTRLLVL.

The V gene is TRBV14, the J gene TRBJ1-2, with TRBD1 as a possible D gene (6 bases). Trimming removed 5 bases at V and 7 bases at J, with 23 bases between. Germline CDR1 is SGHDN and CDR2 is FVKESK. CDR3 length: 16 amino acids. The chain's CDR3 is CASSALGTTLGVGYTF. The CDR3 bases are TGTGCCAGCAGCGCCCTGGGGACAACCCTAGGGGTTGGCTACACCTTC.

The chain combines TRBV27 with TRBJ2-3, with a possible D match to TRBD2 (5 bases). Trimming left V 6 bases short and J 2 bases short, with 12 bases between. Germline values: CDR1 MNHEY, CDR2 SMNVEV (reference sequence). The CDR3 runs 14 residues. The CDR3 here is CASSFTRATDTQYF. CDR3 DNA: TGTGCCAGCAGCTTCACTAGGGCCACAGATACGCAGTATTTT.

V usage is TRBV7-9 and J usage is TRBJ2-1, with 7 nucleotides matching TRBD1. In germline, CDR1 is SEHNR, CDR2 FQNEAQ (reference sequence). The CDR3 length is 15 residues. V trimming: 5 bases; J trimming: 2 bases; junction bases outside the gene matches: 6. CDR3 residues: CASSARDSTYNEQFF. CDR3 nucleotide sequence: TGTGCCAGCAGCGCCCGGGACAGCACCTACAATGAGCAGTTCTTC.